Included here is one T cell receptor (beta chain) sequence, with context. The sample is drawn from a study of T cell responses to AZD1222 COVID-19 vaccine. Sequencing was performed with immunoSEQ multiplex PCR; in TCRdb, only in-frame clones are kept and a portion is missing. The table lists around 120,000 clones, about 90% of them singletons. Trimming took 1 base from V and 7 from J, leaving 8 bases between them. Germline V gene sequence: CDR1 SGHVS, CDR2 FQNEAQ. The CDR3 is made up of 13 amino acids. Here the sequenced sample was peripheral blood, taken on day 0 of AZD1222 vaccination. The genes are TRBV7-8 and TRBJ2-1; no clear D. The TCR sequence derives from an adult in good health. The CDR3: CASSLVRLNEQFF. In nucleotides, the CDR3 is TGTGCCAGCAGCTTAGTTAGATTGAATGAGCAGTTCTTC.